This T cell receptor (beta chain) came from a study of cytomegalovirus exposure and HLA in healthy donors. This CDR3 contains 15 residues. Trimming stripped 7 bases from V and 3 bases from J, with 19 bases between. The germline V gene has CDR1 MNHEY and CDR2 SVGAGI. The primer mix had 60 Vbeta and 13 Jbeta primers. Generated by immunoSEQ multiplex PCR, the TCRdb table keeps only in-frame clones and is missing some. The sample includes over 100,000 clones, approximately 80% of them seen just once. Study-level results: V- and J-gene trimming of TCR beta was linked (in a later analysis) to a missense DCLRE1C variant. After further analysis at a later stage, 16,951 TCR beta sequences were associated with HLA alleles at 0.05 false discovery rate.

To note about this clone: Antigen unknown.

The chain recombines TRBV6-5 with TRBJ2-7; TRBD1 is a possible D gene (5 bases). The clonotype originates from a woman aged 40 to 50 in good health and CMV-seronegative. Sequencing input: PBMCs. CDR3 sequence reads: CASMQFSQGSYEQYF. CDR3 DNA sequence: TGTGCCAGCATGCAGTTCTCGCAGGGCAGCTACGAGCAGTACTTC.